A single sample is the source of the 9 T cell receptor beta chains below, sequenced in a study of radiotherapy plus CTLA-4 blockade in lung cancer. Assay used: immunoSEQ multiplex PCR; TCRdb lists only in-frame clones, some missing. The repertoire holds roughly 50,000 clones, with around 76% as singletons. The sample here was peripheral blood, taken from a patient treated with radiotherapy plus ipilimumab. Every receptor here comes from a human donor with non-small cell lung cancer who had stable disease on radiotherapy plus ipilimumab.

The chain carries TRBV20-1 and TRBJ2-5, with unresolved D. V was pared by 6 bases and J by 5 bases, with 7 bases between. The CDR3 totals 10 residues. Germline V lookup: CDR1 DFQATT, CDR2 SNEGSKA (reference sequence). The CDR3 here is CSAELETQYF. The CDR3 coding sequence is TGCAGTGCCGAGTTGGAGACCCAGTACTTC.

This chain connects TRBV19 to TRBJ2-2; D not resolved. Germline V gene lookup returns CDR1 LNHDA and CDR2 SQIVND (reference sequence). The CDR3 is made up of 14 amino acids. V lost 4 bases and J 1 base, leaving 7 bases between the germline ends. The CDR3 spells CASSKTQNTGELFF. CDR3 DNA sequence: TGTGCCAGTAGTAAGACACAGAACACCGGGGAGCTGTTTTTT.

The chain links TRBV5-8 to TRBJ2-7; 8 bases are a match to TRBD1. This CDR3 region has 13 residues. V lost 8 bases and J lost 0; bases outside the gene matches: 4. Germline V gene lookup returns CDR1 SGHTS and CDR2 YDEGEE. CDR3 nucleotides: TGTGCCAGGAGGGACAGGACCTCCTACGAGCAGTACTTC. Amino acids: CARRDRTSYEQYF. Full variable domain (missing parts from reference TRBV5-8 and TRBJ2-7): EAGVTQSPTHLIKTRGQQATLRCSPISGHTSVYWYQQALGLGLQFLLWYDEGEERNRGNFPPRFSGRQFPNYSSELNVNALELEDSALYLCARRDRTSYEQYFGPGTRLTVT.

Only one count was recorded for this clone. The CDR3 sequence is CASTVDRGPGNTIYF. As DNA, the CDR3 is TGTGCCAGCACCGTCGACAGGGGGCCAGGAAACACCATATATTTT. The J gene is TRBJ1-3, the V gene TRBV25-1; 10 positions match TRBD1. Germline CDR1 MGHDK, CDR2 SYGVNS. The CDR3 covers 15 residues. V lost 7 bases and J lost 4; bases outside the gene matches: 7.

In this sample, this clone turned up a few times. This chain links TRBV7-8 with TRBJ1-2, with D perhaps matching TRBD1 (6 bases). Germline-derived CDR1 and CDR2 are SGHVS and FQNEAQ. CDR3 size: 13 residues. Between the trimmed V and J ends, which lost 1 base and 12 bases, there was a span of 15 bases. CDR3 DNA sequence: TGTGCCAGCAGCTTAGACCTTTATCAGGGGCACACCTTC. It encodes CASSLDLYQGHTF.

This clone was counted ten times or more. This chain connects TRBV5-1 to TRBJ1-2; TRBD1 matches 9 bases. The CDR3 loop spans 15 amino acids. CDR1 and CDR2 from the germline V gene are SGHRS and YFSETQ. Trimming cost V 0 bases and J 8 bases; bases outside gene matches: 8. The CDR3 sequence is CASSLAVGQGAGYTF. In nucleotides, the CDR3 is TGCGCCAGCAGCTTGGCCGTGGGACAGGGAGCCGGCTACACCTTC.

The sample holds one count of this clone. V gene TRBV6-1 combines with J gene TRBJ1-1; no clear D. V gave up 3 bases and J gave up 1 base, with 9 bases separating them. The germline CDR1 and CDR2 sequences are MNHNS and SASEGT. The CDR3 is 14 residues long. The chain's CDR3 is CASSDKGPNTEAFF. The DNA for the CDR3 is TGTGCCAGCAGTGATAAGGGCCCGAACACTGAAGCTTTCTTT.

The rearrangement links TRBV2 to TRBJ2-7; D is perhaps TRBD2 (5 bases). The CDR3 extends over 13 amino acids. Germline lookup yields CDR1 SNHLY and CDR2 FYNNEI. V dropped 5 bases and J dropped 9 bases, with 17 bases sitting between them. The CDR3 here is CASSSKGTAGQYV. CDR3 DNA sequence: TGTGCCAGCAGTTCAAAGGGCACCGCGGGGCAGTACGTC.

This sequence joins TRBV6-5 and TRBJ2-3; possible D gene TRBD2, 7 bases. This CDR3 spans 13 amino acids. Germline V gene lookup returns CDR1 MNHEY and CDR2 SVGAGI. Trimming removed 8 bases from V and 0 bases from J, with 9 bases in between. In DNA form, the CDR3 reads TGTGCCAGCGGGGGGGCTAGCACAGATACGCAGTATTTT. Translating gives CASGGASTDTQYF.